The 10 T cell receptor beta chains below were found in one sample sequenced in a study of a mutant IDH1 vaccine in newly diagnosed glioma. The sample's time point: week 47, end of study. A 20-mer mutant IDH1 peptide at 300 ug was injected subcutaneously with topical imiquimod. Assay: immunoSEQ multiplex PCR; the TCRdb copy retains only in-frame clones and omits some. Counted here are around 94,000 clones, approximately 89% occurring once; the ten biggest clones make up 0.7% to 0.95%. The antigens for these receptors are not known. The sequenced sample was PBMCs, obtained from a glioma patient whose treatment included an IDH1 peptide vaccine. These receptors were obtained from a woman in her 50s with glioma.

The chain joins TRBV13 to TRBJ2-1; tentatively, D is TRBD2 (6 bases). V was cut by 0 bases and J by 5 bases, with 14 bases left in between. This CDR3 has 16 amino acids. Germline V gene data show CDR1 as PRHDT and CDR2 as FYEKMQ (reference sequence). CDR3 DNA sequence: TGTGCCAGCAGCTTAGGCCTAAGCGGGCCCGACAATGAGCAGTTCTTC. It specifies CASSLGLSGPDNEQFF. Variable domain in full (rest from reference TRBV13 and TRBJ2-1): AAGVIQSPRHLIKEKRETATLKCYPIPRHDTVYWYQQGPGQDPQFLISFYEKMQSDKGSIPDRFSAQQFSDYHSELNMSSLELGDSALYFCASSLGLSGPDNEQFFGPGTRLTVL.

V gene TRBV5-1 combines with J gene TRBJ2-1; TRBD1 agrees at 9 bases. The J segment lost 3 bases and the V segment lost 4 bases, leaving 5 bases of the junction unmatched. Germline lookup yields CDR1 SGHRS and CDR2 YFSETQ. The CDR3 loop spans 15 amino acids. As DNA, the CDR3 is TGCGCCAGCAGCCTACAGGGGGCGATCTACAATGAGCAGTTCTTC. It is translated as CASSLQGAIYNEQFF.

This clone was recorded a few times. CDR3 in amino acids: CASSEGSNTGELFF. CDR3 coding DNA: TGTGCCAGCAGCGAGGGCTCGAACACCGGGGAGCTGTTTTTT. V and J are TRBV11-2 and TRBJ2-2, with D possibly being TRBD2 (5 bases). The V gene lost 5 bases and the J gene lost 0 bases, with 7 bases spanning the gap. CDR1 is SGHAT, CDR2 FQNNGV, per germline. This CDR3 comprises 14 residues.

The CDR3, as DNA: TGTGCCTGGAGGGGCCTCCCCTACAATGAGCAGTTCTTC. Protein product: CAWRGLPYNEQFF. This chain links TRBV30 with TRBJ2-1, with D unclear. This CDR3 has 13 residues. V gave up 3 bases and J gave up 2 bases, with 8 bases separating them. Germline CDR1 is GTSNPN and CDR2 is SVGIG (reference sequence).

The CDR3 sequence: CASSLGPANTEAFF. CDR3 DNA sequence: TGCGCCAGCAGCTTGGGACCAGCCAACACTGAAGCTTTCTTT. The chain employs TRBV5-1 and TRBJ1-1; no firm D call. The CDR3 consists of 14 residues. V was cut by 0 bases and J by 2 bases, with 8 bases left in between. Germline V gene data show CDR1 as SGHRS and CDR2 as YFSETQ.

V and J are TRBV5-4 and TRBJ2-7; unclear D gene. Trimming cost V 1 base and J 3 bases, with 8 bases left between them. The CDR3 contains 13 residues. Germline assignment: CDR1 SGHNT and CDR2 YYREEE (reference sequence). The CDR3 spells CASSLWSSYEQYF. In nucleotides, the CDR3 is TGTGCCAGCAGCTTGTGGTCTAGCTACGAGCAGTACTTC.

The chain carries TRBV28 and TRBJ2-7; the match to TRBD1 covers 7 bases. V shed 0 bases and J 6 bases; nucleotides not matched to a gene: 5. CDR1 and CDR2 from the germline V gene are MDHEN and SYDVKM. This CDR3 has 14 amino acids. DNA of the CDR3: TGTGCCAGCAGTTTATGGGGGACAGTTAGCGAGCAGTACTTC. Amino acid sequence: CASSLWGTVSEQYF.

The CDR3: CASRMDSTGELFF. CDR3 sequence (DNA): TGTGCCAGCAGGATGGACAGCACCGGGGAGCTGTTTTTT. This chain links TRBV2 with TRBJ2-2, with TRBD1 as a possible D gene (6 bases). The length of the CDR3 is 13 residues. The ends were cut back, 6 bases at V and 4 bases at J, with 9 bases in the middle. CDR1 SNHLY and CDR2 FYNNEI come from the germline V gene.

This clone was seen a few times. This chain connects TRBV4-1 to TRBJ1-1; the match to TRBD1 covers 9 bases. The CDR3 consists of 15 residues. After removal of 3 bases from V and 5 bases from J, the junction contained 7 bases not matched to a gene. Germline CDR1 and CDR2: MGHRA and YSYEKL. In DNA form, the CDR3 reads TGCGCCAGCAGCCAGGGACAGGGTAAGAGGACTGAAGCTTTCTTT. The encoded protein is CASSQGQGKRTEAFF.

This chain joins TRBV28 and TRBJ2-3, with TRBD2 matching 11 bases. The junction had 6 bases not matched to a gene; V was cut back by 8 bases and J by 2 bases. CDR1 MDHEN and CDR2 SYDVKM come from the germline V gene. The CDR3 totals 15 residues. CDR3 in amino acids: CASLAGGLYTDTQYF. The CDR3, as DNA: TGTGCCAGCCTAGCGGGAGGCCTCTACACAGATACGCAGTATTTT.